This TCR beta chain was sequenced during a study of T cell repertoires in cytomegalovirus infection. Study context: Newly reported HLA-C-restricted and thoroughly characterized HLA-B-restricted CMV epitopes were employed. Both CMV infection and a matching HLA type were indicated by public TCR beta signatures.

The CDR3 length is 17 residues. Trimming removed 4 bases from V and 1 base from J, with 19 bases in between. CDR1 is SEHNR and CDR2 is FQNEAQ in the germline V gene (reference sequence). Study-wide findings and caveats: There were HLA-C-restricted CMV-specific TCR beta clonotypes dominating the ex vivo response. Summed frequency of public TCR beta families distinguished CMV carriers with the relevant HLA.

TCRdb re-analysed the reads in MiXCR, keeping a single row per CDR3 protein. This sample carries roughly 730,000 distinct CDR3 sequences, 33% of them seen once, and the ten largest clones take roughly 18%. This clonotype has more than one count but fewer than ten. Its antigen is not known. This clonotype was obtained from a human donor in good health (CMV status not recorded). Some clones in this sample may be carry-over from other donors' samples. The sample was cultured PBMCs, taken from culture after CMV antigen stimulation. This chain joins TRBV7-9 and TRBJ1-1; D is ambiguous. CDR3 sequence reads: CASSSRPVQHRNTEAFF. The CDR3 DNA follows: TGTGCCAGCAGCTCCCGCCCGGTACAACATAGGAACACTGAAGCTTTCTTT.